This TCR beta chain stems from a study of blood T cell repertoires in COVID-19 (dated by TCRdb to the early 2020s). For the wider study: Samples from collaborators originated in the United States, Italy and Spain and spanned both the acute and convalescent phases of COVID-19. The repertoires were released in a freely available public database intended as a resource for research on the immune response to SARS-CoV-2. Where available, HLA class I and class II types were obtained from metadata supplied by the sample provider rather than from assay-based typing. Samples were obtained from the ongoing ImmuneRACE study (first 160 participants) and from over a thousand subjects provided by 6 global collaborators. A de-identified subject ID, COVID-19 status, age in years and sex were almost always included in the sample metadata. The material from the prospective study consisted of cDNA or gDNA derived from T cells, B-cell-depleted T cells, or PBMCs. The dataset comprised deeply sampled blood TCRbeta repertoires from subjects exposed to, actively infected with, or recovered from COVID-19.

V trim: 1 base; J trim: 0 bases; unmatched bases: 1. Taken from cysteine to phenylalanine, the CDR3 has 15 residues. The DNA shown is the 45-base CDR3, in frame from base 1. Per the germline V gene, SGHDT is the CDR1 and YYEEEE is the CDR2. TCRbeta CDR3 regions were amplified from genomic DNA by means of the immunoSEQ Assay, a bias-controlled multiplex PCR. The authors' analysis ran thus. The number of nucleated cells in each sample was estimated by amplification of reference gene primers within the assay. To quantify the absolute abundance of each unique TCRbeta CDR3 rearrangement, sequence reads were collapsed and filtered. For each sample, productive Simpson clonality was calculated as the square root of Simpson's diversity index over productive rearrangements. Drawn from immuneACCESS, this table holds only the in-frame rearrangements with V and J called that TCRdb kept. Clones are partly lost; checked studies trace under half to an unresolved V gene and leave the rest unexplained. For V, J and clone size, that table is used; D and trimming come from the DNA. In all, the sample holds roughly 150,000 clones, and 87% of those were seen once. Over 4.5% of the sample is taken by the ten largest.

General conclusions and limits of the study: Clinical and demographic metadata were provided uncurated, with the amount varying by source and participant.

Each collaborating institution followed its own protocols to collect whole blood in K2EDTA tubes. For TCRbeta analysis, collaborator samples were shipped as frozen whole blood, as isolated PBMCs, or as DNA extracted from either sample type. About this clone itself: Its target antigen remains unknown. Base qualities are not at hand, and no much larger clone is one base apart.

The clonotype originates from a human donor in a cohort sampled during active COVID-19. The sequencing sample was made of peripheral blood. The rearrangement joined TRBV5-6 to TRBJ1-3; the central 7 bases match TRBD1. The CDR3 here reads CASSLRGPSGNTIYF. The DNA is TGTGCCAGCAGCTTGAGGGGGCCCTCTGGAAACACCATATATTTT. With the rest looked up from the reference TRBV5-6 and TRBJ1-3 genes rather than sequenced, the full variable domain is DAGVTQSPTHLIKTRGQQVTLRCSPKSGHDTVSWYQQALGQGPQFIFQYYEEEERQRGNFPDRFSGHQFPNYSSELNVNALLLGDSALYLCASSLRGPSGNTIYFGEGSWLTVV.